Each of the 15 T cell receptor beta chains below was sequenced from the same sample in a study of control samples from healthy donors and cancer patients. Measured with immunoSEQ multiplex PCR; TCRdb has only the in-frame clones, and not every one. The profile shows fewer than 300,000 clones, about four fifths of them singletons. Sequencing used PBMCs. The receptors come from a woman in her sixties with lung cancer.

The CDR3 here is CASSQEQSSYEQYF. CDR3 DNA sequence: TGTGCCAGCAGCCAAGAACAGAGCTCCTACGAGCAGTACTTC. The chain links TRBV4-2 to TRBJ2-7; D unclear. The V gene's germline CDR1 is LGHNA and CDR2 YNFKEQ. V was clipped by 0 bases and J by 0 bases, with 6 bases between them. The CDR3 is 14 amino acids.

J is TRBJ2-5 and V is TRBV7-6; TRBD1 aligns across 9 bases. This CDR3 spans 16 amino acids. The V and J ends lost 3 bases and 4 bases, in that order; junction bases with no gene match: 9. From germline, CDR1 is SGHVS and CDR2 FNYEAQ. DNA for the CDR3: TGTGCCAGCAGCTTGGGAGGACAGGGGAGGGGAGAGACCCAGTACTTC. Its translation: CASSLGGQGRGETQYF.

The V call is TRBV7-2, the J call TRBJ2-7; TRBD1 aligns across 7 bases. Trimming cost V 5 bases and J 6 bases; bases outside gene matches: 25. This CDR3 region has 19 residues. Germline CDR1 is SGHTA and CDR2 is FQGNSA. The CDR3 protein is CASSARQGIGASPYREQYF. DNA for the CDR3: TGTGCCAGCAGCGCTCGACAGGGAATAGGTGCGAGTCCCTACCGCGAGCAGTACTTC.

This clone has just a few counts. The chain has TRBV6-6 and TRBJ1-1; D gene ambiguous. From germline, CDR1 is MNHNY and CDR2 SVGAGI (reference sequence). The CDR3 loop spans 14 amino acids. Trimming stripped 7 bases from V and 8 bases from J, with 20 bases between. CDR3 coding DNA: TGTGCCAGCACCTCCAGCGAAGCCCCGGAAGAAGCTTTCTTT. Its translation is CASTSSEAPEEAFF.

V gene TRBV28 combines with J gene TRBJ1-1; no firm D call. This CDR3 is 11 amino acids long. V lost 7 bases to trimming and J lost 7 bases, with 10 bases between them. The germline CDR1 and CDR2 sequences are MDHEN and SYDVKM. The CDR3 DNA reads as TGTGCCAGCACCGAGACGGTTGAAGCTTTCTTT. It encodes CASTETVEAFF. The whole variable domain, remainder taken from reference TRBV28 and TRBJ1-1, is DVKVTQSSRYLVKRTGEKVFLECVQDMDHENMFWYRQDPGLGLRLIYFSYDVKMKEKGDIPEGYSVSREKKERFSLILESASTNQTSMYLCASTETVEAFFGQGTRLTVV.

The chain employs TRBV19 and TRBJ1-1; D may be TRBD1 (5 bases). The germline V and J ends were trimmed by 10 bases and 4 bases, with 13 bases remaining between them. The germline V gene has CDR1 LNHDA and CDR2 SQIVND (reference sequence). The CDR3 is made up of 12 amino acids. CDR3 in amino acids: CATWTIPTEAFF. The CDR3 DNA is TGTGCCACCTGGACAATACCCACTGAAGCTTTCTTT.

The V and J genes are TRBV2 and TRBJ2-6; TRBD1 agrees at 10 bases. The germline CDR1 and CDR2 sequences are SNHLY and FYNNEI. V was pared by 5 bases and J by 1 base, with 2 bases of the junction left unmatched. CDR3 length equals 16 residues. The CDR3 DNA sequence: TGTGCCAGCAGTCGGGACAGGGGATCTGGGGCCAACGTCCTGACTTTC. This encodes CASSRDRGSGANVLTF.

The chain is built from TRBV10-3 and TRBJ2-7, with unresolved D. V was shortened by 3 bases and J by 6 bases, with 9 bases between the two germline ends. Germline V lookup: CDR1 ENHRY, CDR2 SYGVKD. The CDR3 contains 12 residues. The CDR3 nucleotides are TGTGCCATCAGTGATAAGGGAAGCGAGCAGTACTTC. Its protein is CAISDKGSEQYF.

The chain is built from TRBV2 and TRBJ2-1, with 8 nucleotides matching TRBD1. Germline CDR1 reads SNHLY; CDR2 reads FYNNEI. This CDR3 comprises 15 residues. Unmatched junction bases numbered 3, after V lost 5 bases and J lost 0 bases. CDR3 DNA sequence: TGTGCCAGCAGTTTCGGGACAGGCTCCTACAATGAGCAGTTCTTC. Translated: CASSFGTGSYNEQFF.

The CDR3: CASTETSSNYGYTF. CDR3 nucleotides: TGCGCCAGCACCGAGACAAGTTCTAACTATGGCTACACCTTC. This rearrangement joins TRBV5-1 to TRBJ1-2; no firm D call. The V and J ends lost 6 bases and 0 bases respectively, with 12 bases between them. Germline V lookup: CDR1 SGHRS, CDR2 YFSETQ. The length of the CDR3 is 14 residues.

The table lists this clone with a few counts. The chain is built from TRBV28 and TRBJ2-3, with 13 positions matching TRBD2. The CDR3 has 15 residues. Germline values: CDR1 MDHEN, CDR2 SYDVKM. With V trimmed by 6 bases and J by 4 bases, 4 bases remained unmatched. Here the CDR3 reads CASSPLAGGADTQYF. CDR3 in DNA: TGTGCCAGCAGCCCACTAGCGGGGGGGGCAGATACGCAGTATTTT.

V usage is TRBV2 and J usage is TRBJ1-6; 7 bases map to TRBD1. This CDR3 is built from 14 residues. In germline, CDR1 is SNHLY, CDR2 FYNNEI. The junction had 6 bases not matched to a gene; V was cut back by 6 bases and J by 7 bases. CDR3 nucleotides: TGTGCCAGCAGAACAGGGGATGGAAATTCACCCCTCCACTTT. It yields the protein CASRTGDGNSPLHF.

This chain links TRBV10-3 with TRBJ1-3; the match to TRBD1 covers 11 bases. Germline trimming cut 7 bases from V and 8 bases from J; bases unmatched to any gene: 7. There are 14 residues in the CDR3. CDR1 is ENHRY and CDR2 is SYGVKD in the germline V gene. CDR3 DNA sequence: TGTGCCATCAAATCGGGACAGGGGGGGGACACCATATATTTT. This translates into CAIKSGQGGDTIYF.

The chain links TRBV19 to TRBJ1-2, with D possibly matching TRBD1 (5 bases). Trimming removed 6 bases at V and 7 bases at J, with 9 bases between. The CDR3 has 11 residues. Germline V lookup: CDR1 LNHDA, CDR2 SQIVND (reference sequence). In DNA, the CDR3 is TGTGCCAGTAGCACAACAGGTGGCTACACCTTC. Residues: CASSTTGGYTF.

The gene calls are TRBV15 and TRBJ1-2; D unresolved. Trimming removed 4 bases from V and 2 bases from J, with 14 bases in between. Germline CDR1 and CDR2: LNHNV and YYDKDF (reference sequence). This CDR3 spans 15 amino acids. The CDR3 nucleotides read TGTGCCACCAGCATCGACCGGGAGAGAAACTATGGCTACACCTTC. It specifies CATSIDRERNYGYTF.